This T cell receptor beta chain stems from a study of response to subunit inactivated influenza vaccine (dated by TCRdb to 2017 to 2018). Concerning the study at large: The study used deep quantitative T cell receptor repertoire profiling to track responses to a trivalent subunit inactivated influenza vaccine. Broad study findings and their caveats: According to the authors, only a limited number of new T cells may be recruited by each seasonal influenza vaccination.

Interpreted using the paper, the time point label stands for: 45 days after influenza vaccine administration. Library prep was done by RT-PCR. The sample was run on an Illumina HiSeq 2500. TCRdb took the public reads, trimmed them with fastp at Q25, ran MiXCR for clone calling and kept in-frame beta chains. Rows matching on CDR3 protein sequence are summarized as one entry with the most common DNA and genes. The sample table records fewer than 650,000 distinct CDR3 sequences; over 10% of these occur just once. The top ten hold around 13% of the sample. A word on this clonotype: Its antigen is unknown. Qualities for individual bases were not recorded, and no much larger clone is one base off.

The specimen comprised PBMCs from blood, sampled 40 to 50 days after vaccination. The clonotype originates from a man aged 50-60 years who received an inactivated influenza vaccine. Donor details come from another sample of the same person, matched by shared clones.

The DNA is TGCGCCAGCAGCGTGGGGACAACCGGGACTAGCGGGAGGTCGTACGAGCAGTACTTC. This codes for CASSVGTTGTSGRSYEQYF. Here the chain combines TRBV5-1 and TRBJ2-7; 15 middle bases align to TRBD2. The CDR3 starts with the cysteine, ends with the phenylalanine, and has 19 residues. Only CDR3 DNA is held: 57 bases, read in frame from base 1. V loses 4 bases at its end and J loses 4 bases; junction bases beyond the gene matches: 15. According to the germline V gene, CDR1 reads SGHRS and CDR2 reads YFSETQ.